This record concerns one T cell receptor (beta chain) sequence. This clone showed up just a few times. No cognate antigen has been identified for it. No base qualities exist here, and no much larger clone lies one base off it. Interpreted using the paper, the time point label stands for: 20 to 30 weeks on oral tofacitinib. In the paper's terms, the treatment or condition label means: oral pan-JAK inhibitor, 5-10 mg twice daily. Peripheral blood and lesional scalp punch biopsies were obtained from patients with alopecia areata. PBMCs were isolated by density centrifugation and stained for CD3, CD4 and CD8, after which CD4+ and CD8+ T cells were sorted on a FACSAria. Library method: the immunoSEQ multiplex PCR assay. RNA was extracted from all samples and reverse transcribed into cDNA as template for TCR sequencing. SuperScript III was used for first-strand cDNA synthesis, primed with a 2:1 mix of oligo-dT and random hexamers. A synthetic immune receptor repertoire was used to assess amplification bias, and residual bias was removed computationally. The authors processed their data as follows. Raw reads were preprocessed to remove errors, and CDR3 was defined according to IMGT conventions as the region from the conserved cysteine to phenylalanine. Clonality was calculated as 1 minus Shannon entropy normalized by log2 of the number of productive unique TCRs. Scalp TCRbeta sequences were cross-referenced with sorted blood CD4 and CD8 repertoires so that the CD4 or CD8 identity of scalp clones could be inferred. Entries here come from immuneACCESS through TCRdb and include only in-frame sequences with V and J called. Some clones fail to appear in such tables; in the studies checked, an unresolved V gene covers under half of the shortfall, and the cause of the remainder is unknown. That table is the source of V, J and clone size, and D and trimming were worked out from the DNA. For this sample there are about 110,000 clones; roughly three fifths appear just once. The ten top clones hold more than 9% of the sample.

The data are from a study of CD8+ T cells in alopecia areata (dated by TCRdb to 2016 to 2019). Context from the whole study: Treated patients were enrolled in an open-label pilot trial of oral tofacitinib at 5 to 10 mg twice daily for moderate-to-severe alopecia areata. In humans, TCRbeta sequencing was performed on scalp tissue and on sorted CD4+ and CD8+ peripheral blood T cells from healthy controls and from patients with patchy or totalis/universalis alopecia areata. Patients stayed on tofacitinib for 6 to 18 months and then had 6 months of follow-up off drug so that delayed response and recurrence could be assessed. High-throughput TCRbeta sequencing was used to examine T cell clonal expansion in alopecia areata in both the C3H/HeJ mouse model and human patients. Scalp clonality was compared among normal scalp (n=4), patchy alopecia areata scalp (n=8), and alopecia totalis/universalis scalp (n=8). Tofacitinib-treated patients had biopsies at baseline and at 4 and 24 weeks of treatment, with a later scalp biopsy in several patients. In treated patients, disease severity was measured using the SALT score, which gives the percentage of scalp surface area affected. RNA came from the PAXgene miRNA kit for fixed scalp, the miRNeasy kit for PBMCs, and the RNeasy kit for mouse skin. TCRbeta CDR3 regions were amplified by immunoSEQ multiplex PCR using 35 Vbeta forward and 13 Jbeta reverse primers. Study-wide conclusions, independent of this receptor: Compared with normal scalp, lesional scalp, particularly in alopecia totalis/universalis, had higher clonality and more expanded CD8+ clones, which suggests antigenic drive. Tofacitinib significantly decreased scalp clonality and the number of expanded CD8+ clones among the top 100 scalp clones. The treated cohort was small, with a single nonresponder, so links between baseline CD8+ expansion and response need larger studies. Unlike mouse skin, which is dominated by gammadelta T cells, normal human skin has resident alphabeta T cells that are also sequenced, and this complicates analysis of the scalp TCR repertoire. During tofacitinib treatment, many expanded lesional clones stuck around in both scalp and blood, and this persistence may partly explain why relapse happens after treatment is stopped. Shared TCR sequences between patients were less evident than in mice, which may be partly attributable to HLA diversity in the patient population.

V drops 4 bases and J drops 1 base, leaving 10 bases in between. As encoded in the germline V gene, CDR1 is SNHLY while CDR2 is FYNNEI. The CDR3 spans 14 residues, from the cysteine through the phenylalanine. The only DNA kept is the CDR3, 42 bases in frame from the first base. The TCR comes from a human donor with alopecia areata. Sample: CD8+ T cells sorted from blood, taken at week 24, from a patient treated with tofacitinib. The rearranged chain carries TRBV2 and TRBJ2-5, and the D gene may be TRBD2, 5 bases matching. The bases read TGTGCCAGCAGTGCCGGGATGGGCCAAGAGACCCAGTACTTC. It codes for CASSAGMGQETQYF.